A selection of T cell receptor beta chains follows, all from one sample in a study of T cell repertoires in cytomegalovirus infection. A single record per CDR3 protein comes from TCRdb applying MiXCR to the reads. The profile covers 80,000 to 130,000 distinct CDR3 sequences, with 23% appearing a single time and about 39% taken by the ten largest. Material for sequencing was CD8+ T cells from PBMCs. These receptors all come from a human donor in good health (CMV status not recorded). Some clones in this sample may be carry-over from other donors' samples. The CDR3 runs from the conserved cysteine through the conserved F or W. Each record gives: J gene, D gene, V gene, clone size, CDR3 DNA, CDR3 protein. The D gene is left open where the match is weak. For some rows the clone size is stated as once, few or many, or as a class when expanded; others skip it.

j_call: TRBJ2-2; d_call: TRBD2; v_call: TRBV6-6; clone_size: .; cdr3_nt: TGTGCCAGCAGTTACTCCAGAACCTCGACTAGCGGGACGAGGGCCGGGGAGCTGTTTTTT; cdr3_aa: CASSYSRTSTSGTRAGELFF
j_call: TRBJ1-2; d_call: .; v_call: TRBV4-1; clone_size: few; cdr3_nt: TGCGCCAGCAGCCAGGACAATCGGGGTAACTATGGCTACACCTTC; cdr3_aa: CASSQDNRGNYGYTF
j_call: TRBJ2-5; d_call: TRBD1; v_call: TRBV7-8; clone_size: many; cdr3_nt: TGTGCCAGCAGCAATCGGGACAGCGCCGGAGAGACCCAGTACTTC; cdr3_aa: CASSNRDSAGETQYF
j_call: TRBJ2-7; d_call: .; v_call: TRBV30; clone_size: .; cdr3_nt: TGTGCCTGCTTAGCGACCCGAAGTCCCTACGAGCAGTACTTC; cdr3_aa: CACLATRSPYEQYF
j_call: TRBJ1-1; d_call: .; v_call: TRBV7-2; clone_size: many; cdr3_nt: TGTGCCAGCAGCCCCCCCGAAGGGGCCAACACTGAAGCTTTCTTT; cdr3_aa: CASSPPEGANTEAFF
j_call: TRBJ1-1; d_call: .; v_call: TRBV7-4; clone_size: .; cdr3_nt: TGTGCCAGCAAATTGGGGGGCGCTGAAGCTTTCTTT; cdr3_aa: CASKLGGAEAFF
j_call: TRBJ2-7; d_call: .; v_call: TRBV5-1; clone_size: .; cdr3_nt: TGCGCCAGCAGCTTCCACGTGGCTTACTACGAGCAGTACTTC; cdr3_aa: CASSFHVAYYEQYF
j_call: TRBJ2-7; d_call: TRBD2; v_call: TRBV19; clone_size: few; cdr3_nt: TGTGCCAGTAGTATAGTACTAGCGGGAGCTGGTGAGCAGTACTTC; cdr3_aa: CASSIVLAGAGEQYF
j_call: TRBJ2-1; d_call: TRBD2; v_call: TRBV11-2; clone_size: few; cdr3_nt: TGTGCCAGCAGCTCATCGAAATGGACTAGCGGGGGTGAGCAGTTCTTC; cdr3_aa: CASSSSKWTSGGEQFF
j_call: TRBJ2-7; d_call: .; v_call: TRBV5-1; clone_size: few; cdr3_nt: TGCGCCAGCAGCTTGGCGGGCAGCTGTTACGAGCAGTACTTC; cdr3_aa: CASSLAGSCYEQYF
j_call: TRBJ1-2; d_call: .; v_call: TRBV7-2; clone_size: many; cdr3_nt: TGTGCCAGCAGTTACAGGGATTCGGATGGCTACACCTTC; cdr3_aa: CASSYRDSDGYTF
j_call: TRBJ1-1; d_call: .; v_call: TRBV6-2/TRBV6-3; clone_size: .; cdr3_nt: TGTGCCAGCAGTTACTTGGGCCGCTTCCCTATGAACACTGAAGCTTTCTTT; cdr3_aa: CASSYLGRFPMNTEAFF
j_call: TRBJ1-6; d_call: TRBD1; v_call: TRBV7-2; clone_size: many; cdr3_nt: TGTGCCAGTTGGGACAGGGGAGCCAATTCACCCCTCCACTTT; cdr3_aa: CASWDRGANSPLHF
j_call: TRBJ2-1; d_call: TRBD1; v_call: TRBV7-3; clone_size: many; cdr3_nt: TGTGCCAGCAGCTTGGGGACAGGATACAATGAGCAGTTCTTC; cdr3_aa: CASSLGTGYNEQFF
j_call: TRBJ2-1; d_call: TRBD2; v_call: TRBV28; clone_size: few; cdr3_nt: TGTGCCAGCAGTTATCGGCTTGCCGGGGGGGATGAGCAGTTCTTC; cdr3_aa: CASSYRLAGGDEQFF
j_call: TRBJ1-1; d_call: .; v_call: TRBV11-3; clone_size: .; cdr3_nt: TGTGCCAGCAGCCCTCGTTTGGGTATTGGGAACACTGAAGCTTTCTTT; cdr3_aa: CASSPRLGIGNTEAFF
j_call: TRBJ2-3; d_call: TRBD2; v_call: TRBV5-4; clone_size: .; cdr3_nt: TGTGCCAGCAGCTTGTGGGGTAGCGGGAGCTCAGATACGCAGTATTTT; cdr3_aa: CASSLWGSGSSDTQYF
j_call: TRBJ2-5; d_call: TRBD1; v_call: TRBV13; clone_size: few; cdr3_nt: TGTGCCAGCAGCCGCAGAGGGACAGATCAAGAGACCCAGTACTTC; cdr3_aa: CASSRRGTDQETQYF
j_call: TRBJ1-5; d_call: .; v_call: TRBV27; clone_size: .; cdr3_nt: TGTGCCAGCAGTTCCGGGGGAAGCTTCAATCAGCCCCAGCATTTT; cdr3_aa: CASSSGGSFNQPQHF
j_call: TRBJ2-7; d_call: .; v_call: TRBV11-2; clone_size: many; cdr3_nt: TGTGCCAGCAGCTTGGGCAGTCACGAGCAGTACTTC; cdr3_aa: CASSLGSHEQYF
j_call: TRBJ2-3; d_call: .; v_call: TRBV5-1; clone_size: .; cdr3_nt: TGCGCCAGCAGCTTAGGGAAGACGCAGTATTTT; cdr3_aa: CASSLGKTQYF
j_call: TRBJ2-7; d_call: .; v_call: TRBV20-1; clone_size: few; cdr3_nt: TGCAGTGCTATGGGACTCCTGAGCTCCTACGAGCAGTACTTC; cdr3_aa: CSAMGLLSSYEQYF
j_call: TRBJ1-1; d_call: .; v_call: TRBV4-2; clone_size: .; cdr3_nt: TGTGCCAGCAGCCAAGATCGAATAAGGGAAGCTTTCTTT; cdr3_aa: CASSQDRIREAFF
j_call: TRBJ2-2; d_call: .; v_call: TRBV4-1; clone_size: .; cdr3_nt: TGCGCCAGCAGCCAAGATCTACTCTCCGGGGAGCTGTTTTTT; cdr3_aa: CASSQDLLSGELFF
j_call: TRBJ2-7; d_call: .; v_call: TRBV5-5; clone_size: .; cdr3_nt: TGTGCCAGCAGCTTGGGGGACATCTCCTACGAGCAGTACTTC; cdr3_aa: CASSLGDISYEQYF
j_call: TRBJ1-1; d_call: TRBD1; v_call: TRBV7-9; clone_size: many; cdr3_nt: TGTGCCAGCAGCTTCACAGGGGGCGGAAGGACGAACACTGAAGCTTTCTTT; cdr3_aa: CASSFTGGGRTNTEAFF